Presented here are 19 T cell receptor beta chains from one specimen sequenced in a study of T cell changes during pregnancy in multiple sclerosis. TCRdb keeps only in-frame clones here, not all; method: immunoSEQ multiplex PCR. This sample yields approximately 99,000 clones, of which approximately 93% are seen a single time; over 0.85% belongs to the top ten. The starting material was peripheral blood, obtained after pregnancy. All receptors derive from a female donor with multiple sclerosis, enrolled in a pregnancy study.

The chain joins TRBV30 to TRBJ2-1; 15 bases agree with TRBD2. The CDR3 loop spans 19 amino acids. Germline-derived CDR1 and CDR2 are GTSNPN and SVGIG (reference sequence). Losses at the gene ends were 0 bases for V and 4 bases for J; bases not matched to a gene: 10. The CDR3 loop reads CAWSVFGLAGGPGYNEQFF. CDR3 DNA: TGTGCCTGGAGTGTATTCGGACTAGCGGGAGGGCCGGGTTACAATGAGCAGTTCTTC.

The chain uses TRBV11-2 and TRBJ1-3, with D uncertain. Per the germline V gene, CDR1 is SGHAT and CDR2 is FQNNGV. This CDR3 comprises 11 residues. Trimming pared 5 bases from V and 10 bases from J, leaving 9 bases between. CDR3 residues: CASSPPGTIYF. DNA of the CDR3: TGTGCCAGCAGCCCCCCCGGGACCATATATTTT. Combining the CDR3 with reference TRBV11-2 and TRBJ1-3 gives the whole variable domain EAGVAQSPRYKIIEKRQSVAFWCNPISGHATLYWYQQILGQGPKLLIQFQNNGVVDDSQLPKDRFSAERLKGVDSTLKIQPAKLEDSAVYLCASSPPGTIYFGEGSWLTVV.

The chain carries TRBV23-1 and TRBJ1-2; perhaps TRBD1 as D (6 bases). TRBV23-1 is an ORF for which the function is uncertain. The V end was cut by 7 bases, the J end by 4 bases, with 13 bases between. The CDR3 is 13 residues long. The DNA of the CDR3 is TGCGCCAGCAAAAACAGGGCCGGCTATGGCTACACCTTC. Amino acids: CASKNRAGYGYTF.

The V call is TRBV29-1, the J call TRBJ2-3; no reliable D call. V was cut by 2 bases and J by 0 bases, with 6 bases left in between. The CDR3 has 13 residues. Per germline, CDR1 SQVTM and CDR2 ANQGSEA. DNA of the CDR3: TGCAGCGTTGAAAATCAGAGCACAGATACGCAGTATTTT. It specifies CSVENQSTDTQYF.

The rearrangement joins TRBV4-3 to TRBJ2-1, with a possible D match to TRBD1 (5 bases). The germline V and J ends were trimmed by 0 bases and 4 bases, with 19 bases remaining between them. CDR1 and CDR2 from the germline V gene are LGHNA and YSLEER. The CDR3 extends over 18 amino acids. The CDR3 protein is CASSQEENKGSLYNEQFF. CDR3 coding DNA: TGCGCCAGCAGCCAAGAGGAGAATAAGGGGTCCCTATACAATGAGCAGTTCTTC.

The genes are TRBV19 and TRBJ2-7; D may be TRBD1 (6 bases). This CDR3 has 14 residues. Germline CDR1 reads LNHDA; CDR2 reads SQIVND (reference sequence). V was shortened by 3 bases and J by 3 bases, with 12 bases between the two germline ends. CDR3 sequence reads: CASSILGGDYEQYF. Here the CDR3 DNA reads TGTGCCAGTAGTATTTTAGGGGGAGACTACGAGCAGTACTTC.

The rearrangement uses TRBV6-1 and TRBJ2-1; 8 positions match TRBD2. This CDR3 spans 15 amino acids. Germline loops: CDR1 MNHNS, CDR2 SASEGT. The ends lost 6 bases at V and 9 bases at J; junction bases unmatched: 13. CDR3 protein: CASSFFREGQGEQFF. DNA for the CDR3: TGTGCCAGCAGCTTTTTTCGGGAGGGCCAGGGTGAGCAGTTCTTC.

This chain joins TRBV7-2 and TRBJ2-7, with 8 nucleotides matching TRBD1. The germline CDR1 and CDR2 sequences are SGHTA and FQGNSA. CDR3 size: 15 residues. Unmatched junction bases numbered 12, after V lost 4 bases and J lost 7 bases. CDR3 sequence: CASSSRTGQGGEQYF. The CDR3 coding sequence is TGTGCCAGCAGCTCACGGACTGGACAGGGTGGGGAGCAGTACTTC.

The J gene is TRBJ2-5, the V gene TRBV15; no clear D gene. This CDR3 comprises 15 residues. The germline CDR1 and CDR2 sequences are LNHNV and YYDKDF (reference sequence). The V and J ends lost 7 bases and 5 bases respectively, with 20 bases between them. The CDR3, as DNA: TGTGCCACCACAAACCGCGAGGCTCTCGGGGAGACCCAGTACTTC. Translated, it gives CATTNREALGETQYF.

This chain connects TRBV5-4 to TRBJ1-1, with 8 bases aligning to TRBD1. CDR1 is SGHNT and CDR2 is YYREEE in the germline V gene (reference sequence). The CDR3 is 16 residues long. The V gene end was trimmed by 3 bases and the J gene end by 3 bases; junction bases not matched to a gene: 10. The DNA for the CDR3 is TGTGCCAGCAGCTGGAGAGGGGTACAGGGGGACACTGAAGCTTTCTTT. The encoded protein is CASSWRGVQGDTEAFF.

J is TRBJ1-1 and V is TRBV7-2; 7 bases line up with TRBD1. CDR1 is SGHTA, CDR2 FQGNSA, per germline. The J segment lost 0 bases and the V segment lost 3 bases, leaving 7 bases of the junction unmatched. The CDR3 loop spans 16 amino acids. CDR3 in DNA: TGTGCCAGCAGCTTGGGACAGAGAATTATGAACACTGAAGCTTTCTTT. Translating gives CASSLGQRIMNTEAFF. The entire variable domain, with the rest obtained from reference TRBV7-2 and TRBJ1-1, is as follows: GAGVSQSPSNKVTEKGKDVELRCDPISGHTALYWYRQSLGQGLEFLIYFQGNSAPDKSGLPSDRFSAERTGGSVSTLTIQRTQQEDSAVYLCASSLGQRIMNTEAFFGQGTRLTVV.

This sequence joins TRBV4-1 and TRBJ2-2; 11 bases line up with TRBD1. V trimming: 3 bases; J trimming: 5 bases; junction bases outside the gene matches: 8. Germline V gives CDR1 MGHRA, CDR2 YSYEKL. There are 17 residues in the CDR3. CDR3 sequence reads: CASSHPRTGGQTGELFF. CDR3 in DNA: TGCGCCAGCAGCCACCCCCGGACAGGGGGCCAAACCGGGGAGCTGTTTTTT.

V and J are TRBV5-1 and TRBJ2-5; TRBD2 agrees at 8 bases. The germline CDR1 and CDR2 sequences are SGHRS and YFSETQ. This CDR3 comprises 15 residues. V was pared by 4 bases and J by 5 bases, with 10 bases of the junction left unmatched. The CDR3 DNA reads as TGCGCCAGCAGCCAGAATAGCGGGATTGGTGAGACCCAGTACTTC. It codes for CASSQNSGIGETQYF.

This clone was counted many times. The V and J genes are TRBV6-5 and TRBJ2-2, with a possible D match to TRBD1 (6 bases). The CDR3 is made up of 15 amino acids. Looked up from germline, CDR1 is MNHEY and CDR2 is SVGAGI. The germline V and J ends were trimmed by 6 bases and 5 bases, with 16 bases remaining between them. The CDR3 DNA follows: TGTGCCAGCAGGGGGGCCGGGCTCATAACCGGGGAGCTGTTTTTT. Amino acid sequence: CASRGAGLITGELFF.

The rearrangement uses TRBV7-9 and TRBJ2-1; a possible D gene is TRBD1 (6 bases). Germline-derived CDR1 and CDR2 are SEHNR and FQNEAQ (reference sequence). The CDR3 contains 15 residues. The V and J ends lost 5 bases and 2 bases respectively, with 13 bases between them. CDR3 bases: TGTGCCAGCAGCCCGCAAAGGGGGACCTACAATGAGCAGTTCTTC. Its translation is CASSPQRGTYNEQFF.

This chain uses TRBV18 with TRBJ2-1, with D perhaps matching TRBD2 (6 bases). V gave up 6 bases and J gave up 6 bases, with 12 bases separating them. The germline V gene has CDR1 KGHSH and CDR2 LQKENI. This CDR3 has 13 residues. CDR3 DNA sequence: TGTGCCAGCTCGCCGGGGGAACGCAATGAGCAGTTCTTC. Its protein is CASSPGERNEQFF.

This clone was seen just once. V usage is TRBV4-2 and J usage is TRBJ2-3; 11 bases map to TRBD2. This CDR3 region has 16 residues. The V segment lost 1 base and the J segment 4 bases; nucleotides outside the gene matches: 4. Germline CDR1 LGHNA, CDR2 YNFKEQ. The CDR3 loop is CASSQVGTSGSDTQYF. The CDR3 nucleotides read TGTGCCAGCAGCCAAGTGGGGACTAGCGGTTCAGATACGCAGTATTTT.

The chain carries TRBV19 and TRBJ1-1; D unresolved. The CDR3 contains 12 residues. V was cut by 6 bases and J by 1 base, with 6 bases left in between. CDR1 and CDR2 from the germline V gene are LNHDA and SQIVND (reference sequence). CDR3: CASSLGNTEAFF. The CDR3 DNA reads as TGTGCCAGTAGCCTAGGGAACACTGAAGCTTTCTTT.

The chain is built from TRBV5-1 and TRBJ2-7, with 7 bases fitting TRBD2. The CDR3 spans 18 residues. Germline V gene sequence: CDR1 SGHRS, CDR2 YFSETQ. V shed 4 bases and J 3 bases; nucleotides not matched to a gene: 19. The CDR3 protein is CASSVGSTLASGRYEQYF. The CDR3 DNA sequence: TGCGCCAGCAGCGTTGGTAGTACGTTGGCTAGCGGACGCTACGAGCAGTACTTC.